This is a list of T cell receptor beta chains from one sample in a study of blood T cell repertoires in COVID-19. Clones were read by immunoSEQ multiplex PCR, and TCRdb kept only the in-frame ones, dropping some. Of about 100,000 clones listed, around four fifths are singletons. Sequenced: peripheral blood. The receptors come from a woman aged 70-85 years with acute or convalescent COVID-19. Each CDR3 is given with its conserved first and last residue. Fields, in order: CDR3 protein, CDR3 DNA, V gene, J gene, D gene, clone size. The D gene is left open where the match is weak. Where a row states a size, it is once, few, many or the class of an expanded clone; other rows omit it.

cdr3_aa: CASSVLGSTGELFF
cdr3_nt: TGTGCCAGCAGCGTCCTCGGGTCCACCGGGGAGCTGTTTTTT
v_call: TRBV14
j_call: TRBJ2-2
d_call: NA
clone_size: NA

cdr3_aa: CASRTGGWRQPQHF
cdr3_nt: TGTGCCAGTCGGACAGGGGGTTGGCGTCAGCCCCAGCATTTT
v_call: TRBV19
j_call: TRBJ1-5
d_call: TRBD1
clone_size: few

cdr3_aa: CASRRALGVYTEAFF
cdr3_nt: TGTGCCAGCCGTCGGGCTCTAGGGGTCTACACTGAAGCTTTCTTT
v_call: TRBV25-1
j_call: TRBJ1-1
d_call: NA
clone_size: NA

cdr3_aa: CASRDEAYGELFF
cdr3_nt: TGTGCCAGCAGAGACGAAGCGTACGGGGAGCTGTTTTTT
v_call: TRBV2
j_call: TRBJ2-2
d_call: NA
clone_size: NA

cdr3_aa: CASSSRQPNTEAFF
cdr3_nt: TGCGCCAGCAGCTCAAGACAGCCGAACACTGAAGCTTTCTTT
v_call: TRBV5-1
j_call: TRBJ1-1
d_call: NA
clone_size: once

cdr3_aa: CASSGTGGGDEQYF
cdr3_nt: TGTGCCAGTAGTGGGACAGGTGGCGGCGACGAGCAGTACTTC
v_call: TRBV19
j_call: TRBJ2-7
d_call: TRBD1
clone_size: NA

cdr3_aa: CASSLSTGTNSPLHF
cdr3_nt: TGTGCCAGCAGCTTATCGACAGGGACCAATTCACCCCTCCACTTT
v_call: TRBV5-4
j_call: TRBJ1-6
d_call: TRBD1
clone_size: NA

cdr3_aa: CASSPLGVKGTEAFF
cdr3_nt: TGTGCCAGCTCACCACTGGGAGTGAAAGGGACTGAAGCTTTCTTT
v_call: TRBV18
j_call: TRBJ1-1
d_call: NA
clone_size: NA

cdr3_aa: CASRVPQDYSNQPQHF
cdr3_nt: TGTGCCAGTAGGGTTCCACAGGATTACAGCAATCAGCCCCAGCATTTT
v_call: TRBV19
j_call: TRBJ1-5
d_call: NA
clone_size: NA

cdr3_aa: CASSEGQGIVGYTF
cdr3_nt: TGTGCCAGTAGTGAAGGACAGGGGATAGTAGGCTACACCTTC
v_call: TRBV19
j_call: TRBJ1-2
d_call: TRBD1
clone_size: NA

cdr3_aa: CASSFQGMGGYTF
cdr3_nt: TGTGCCAGCAGTTTTCAGGGGATGGGAGGCTACACCTTC
v_call: TRBV27
j_call: TRBJ1-2
d_call: NA
clone_size: NA

cdr3_aa: CASSDPGATNEKLFF
cdr3_nt: TGTGCCAGCAGTGATCCAGGGGCAACTAATGAAAAACTGTTTTTT
v_call: TRBV6-2/TRBV6-3
j_call: TRBJ1-4
d_call: NA
clone_size: few

cdr3_aa: CASSQFQGAGGYTF
cdr3_nt: TGTGCCAGCAGCCAATTCCAGGGGGCAGGTGGCTACACCTTC
v_call: TRBV3-1/TRBV3-2
j_call: TRBJ1-2
d_call: TRBD1
clone_size: large

cdr3_aa: CASSWDKGAFFF
cdr3_nt: TGTGCCAGCAGCTGGGACAAGGGAGCTTTTTTCTTC
v_call: TRBV3-1/TRBV3-2
j_call: TRBJ1-2
d_call: NA
clone_size: NA

cdr3_aa: CASRSDRGREKLFF
cdr3_nt: TGTGCCAGCAGATCGGACAGGGGGCGTGAAAAACTGTTTTTT
v_call: TRBV5-4
j_call: TRBJ1-4
d_call: TRBD1
clone_size: NA

cdr3_aa: CASSAGLAGGFANTGELFF
cdr3_nt: TGTGCCAGCAGCGCGGGACTAGCGGGGGGATTCGCGAACACCGGGGAGCTGTTTTTT
v_call: TRBV5-4
j_call: TRBJ2-2
d_call: TRBD2
clone_size: NA

cdr3_aa: CASSGDRAGYTF
cdr3_nt: TGTGCCAGCAGCGGAGACAGGGCGGGCTACACCTTC
v_call: TRBV9
j_call: TRBJ1-2
d_call: TRBD1
clone_size: NA

cdr3_aa: CAGGTGMNSPLHF
cdr3_nt: TGTGCTGGAGGGACAGGGATGAATTCACCCCTCCACTTT
v_call: TRBV7-2
j_call: TRBJ1-6
d_call: TRBD1
clone_size: NA

cdr3_aa: CASSSRPGANVLTF
cdr3_nt: TGTGCCAGCAGCTCGCGGCCTGGGGCCAACGTCCTGACTTTC
v_call: TRBV7-2
j_call: TRBJ2-6
d_call: NA
clone_size: NA

cdr3_aa: CASSLQGARSNQPQHF
cdr3_nt: TGTGCCAGCAGCTTACAGGGGGCGCGAAGCAATCAGCCCCAGCATTTT
v_call: TRBV5-6
j_call: TRBJ1-5
d_call: TRBD1
clone_size: NA

cdr3_aa: CASSLTVTGGTEAFF
cdr3_nt: TGTGCCAGCAGTCTTACGGTCACAGGGGGCACTGAAGCTTTCTTT
v_call: TRBV7-2
j_call: TRBJ1-1
d_call: TRBD1
clone_size: NA

cdr3_aa: CASLGQGDEKLFF
cdr3_nt: TGTGCCAGCCTTGGACAGGGGGATGAAAAACTGTTTTTT
v_call: TRBV19
j_call: TRBJ1-4
d_call: TRBD1
clone_size: NA

cdr3_aa: CASSLVSGGSNQPQHF
cdr3_nt: TGTGCCAGCAGCTTAGTTTCAGGGGGAAGCAATCAGCCCCAGCATTTT
v_call: TRBV7-2
j_call: TRBJ1-5
d_call: TRBD1
clone_size: NA

cdr3_aa: CATRTAKYYEQYF
cdr3_nt: TGTGCCACCAGGACAGCCAAATACTACGAGCAGTACTTC
v_call: TRBV27
j_call: TRBJ2-7
d_call: NA
clone_size: NA

cdr3_aa: CASSSEQEAGLRTFF
cdr3_nt: TGTGCCAGCAGTAGCGAGCAGGAGGCGGGATTGAGAACTTTCTTT
v_call: TRBV6-2/TRBV6-3
j_call: TRBJ1-1
d_call: NA
clone_size: NA

cdr3_aa: CASSILRDQPQHF
cdr3_nt: TGTGCCAGTAGTATATTGAGGGATCAGCCCCAGCATTTT
v_call: TRBV19
j_call: TRBJ1-5
d_call: NA
clone_size: NA

cdr3_aa: CASSPSGTDYGYTF
cdr3_nt: TGTGCCAGCTCACCTTCCGGGACAGACTATGGCTACACCTTC
v_call: TRBV18
j_call: TRBJ1-2
d_call: TRBD1
clone_size: NA

cdr3_aa: CASSRLTGGTEAFF
cdr3_nt: TGCGCCAGCAGCCGCTTAACAGGGGGCACTGAAGCTTTCTTT
v_call: TRBV5-1
j_call: TRBJ1-1
d_call: TRBD1
clone_size: NA

cdr3_aa: CASNPRDNTLPLHF
cdr3_nt: TGTGCCAGCAACCCCAGGGACAATACTTTACCCCTCCACTTT
v_call: TRBV6-5
j_call: TRBJ1-6
d_call: NA
clone_size: NA

cdr3_aa: CASTPKRGDRGQNEQFF
cdr3_nt: TGTGCCAGCACCCCAAAGAGGGGGGACAGGGGACAAAATGAGCAGTTCTTC
v_call: TRBV13
j_call: TRBJ2-1
d_call: TRBD1
clone_size: NA

cdr3_aa: CASSSVGGTTGNTIYF
cdr3_nt: TGTGCCAGCAGCTCCGTCGGGGGTACTACTGGAAACACCATATATTTT
v_call: TRBV11-2
j_call: TRBJ1-3
d_call: NA
clone_size: NA

cdr3_aa: CASSLFLAGGDTQYF
cdr3_nt: TGTGCCAGCAGCTTATTCCTAGCGGGGGGAGATACGCAGTATTTT
v_call: TRBV11-2
j_call: TRBJ2-3
d_call: TRBD2
clone_size: once

cdr3_aa: CASSLGDRVTNEKLFF
cdr3_nt: TGCGCCAGCAGCTTGGGGGACAGGGTGACTAATGAAAAACTGTTTTTT
v_call: TRBV5-1
j_call: TRBJ1-4
d_call: TRBD1
clone_size: few

cdr3_aa: CASSPPPAGNGKTEAFF
cdr3_nt: TGTGCCAGCAGCCCGCCTCCGGCAGGAAATGGCAAAACTGAAGCTTTCTTT
v_call: TRBV21-1
j_call: TRBJ1-1
d_call: NA
clone_size: NA

cdr3_aa: CASTDFLTEAFF
cdr3_nt: TGTGCCAGCACGGACTTCCTCACTGAAGCTTTCTTT
v_call: TRBV6-5
j_call: TRBJ1-1
d_call: NA
clone_size: NA

cdr3_aa: CASSESPLGQDPRGYTF
cdr3_nt: TGTGCCAGCAGTGAATCCCCCCTAGGACAGGACCCTCGAGGCTACACCTTC
v_call: TRBV6-1
j_call: TRBJ1-2
d_call: TRBD1
clone_size: once

cdr3_aa: CASKRTSGGPDTQYF
cdr3_nt: TGTGCCAGTAAGAGGACTAGCGGGGGTCCAGATACGCAGTATTTT
v_call: TRBV19
j_call: TRBJ2-3
d_call: TRBD2
clone_size: NA

cdr3_aa: CASSIGPGVNEQFF
cdr3_nt: TGTGCCAGTAGTATAGGCCCAGGGGTGAATGAGCAGTTCTTC
v_call: TRBV19
j_call: TRBJ2-1
d_call: NA
clone_size: NA

cdr3_aa: CASSLGQTWSPLHF
cdr3_nt: TGTGCCAGCAGTTTGGGACAGACATGGTCACCCCTCCACTTT
v_call: TRBV2
j_call: TRBJ1-6
d_call: TRBD1
clone_size: NA

cdr3_aa: CASNGQGSSYNEQFF
cdr3_nt: TGTGCCAGCAACGGACAGGGGAGCTCCTACAATGAGCAGTTCTTC
v_call: TRBV2
j_call: TRBJ2-1
d_call: TRBD1
clone_size: few

cdr3_aa: CASSDQGRENTEAFF
cdr3_nt: TGTGCCAGCAGTGACCAGGGTCGAGAGAACACTGAAGCTTTCTTT
v_call: TRBV6-1
j_call: TRBJ1-1
d_call: NA
clone_size: few

cdr3_aa: CASSQQESAQYF
cdr3_nt: TGTGCCAGCAGTCAACAGGAAAGTGCGCAGTATTTT
v_call: TRBV7-2
j_call: TRBJ2-3
d_call: NA
clone_size: few

cdr3_aa: CASSLGGPMSEQYF
cdr3_nt: TGTGCCAGCAGCTTAGGAGGGCCGATGTCCGAGCAGTACTTC
v_call: TRBV7-2
j_call: TRBJ2-7
d_call: NA
clone_size: NA

cdr3_aa: CASSKGTVFGYTF
cdr3_nt: TGTGCCAGCTCGAAGGGGACAGTCTTTGGCTACACCTTC
v_call: TRBV28
j_call: TRBJ1-2
d_call: TRBD1
clone_size: NA

cdr3_aa: CASRSRDRESYEQYF
cdr3_nt: TGCGCCAGCAGATCCCGGGACAGGGAGTCCTACGAGCAGTACTTC
v_call: TRBV5-1
j_call: TRBJ2-7
d_call: TRBD1
clone_size: NA

cdr3_aa: CASMESSYNSPLHF
cdr3_nt: TGTGCCAGCATGGAGAGCTCCTATAATTCACCCCTCCACTTT
v_call: TRBV2
j_call: TRBJ1-6
d_call: NA
clone_size: NA

cdr3_aa: CASRSLGGGITDTQYF
cdr3_nt: TGTGCCAGTAGATCCCTGGGCGGGGGCATCACAGATACGCAGTATTTT
v_call: TRBV19
j_call: TRBJ2-3
d_call: NA
clone_size: NA

cdr3_aa: CATGQLNEQFF
cdr3_nt: TGTGCCACCGGGCAGCTAAATGAGCAGTTCTTC
v_call: TRBV24-1
j_call: TRBJ2-1
d_call: NA
clone_size: NA

cdr3_aa: CASSVESSYNEQFF
cdr3_nt: TGTGCCAGCAGTGTGGAGAGCTCCTACAATGAGCAGTTCTTC
v_call: TRBV2
j_call: TRBJ2-1
d_call: NA
clone_size: NA

cdr3_aa: CAWSVGGGKLFF
cdr3_nt: TGTGCCTGGAGTGTAGGGGGGGGAAAACTGTTTTTT
v_call: TRBV30
j_call: TRBJ1-4
d_call: NA
clone_size: NA

cdr3_aa: CASSGAGTGFFETF
cdr3_nt: TGTGCCAGCAGTGGAGCCGGGACAGGTTTTTTTGAGACCTTC
v_call: TRBV25-1
j_call: TRBJ1-2
d_call: TRBD1
clone_size: NA

cdr3_aa: CASSLGQQINYEQYF
cdr3_nt: TGCGCCAGCAGCTTGGGACAGCAAATCAACTACGAGCAGTACTTC
v_call: TRBV5-1
j_call: TRBJ2-7
d_call: NA
clone_size: NA

cdr3_aa: CASSLSGGDADTQYF
cdr3_nt: TGCGCCAGCAGCTTGAGCGGGGGGGATGCAGATACGCAGTATTTT
v_call: TRBV5-1
j_call: TRBJ2-3
d_call: TRBD2
clone_size: few